This section outlines one T cell receptor beta chain sequence together with its context. Its antigen is undetermined. The data stem from a study of T cell responses to AZD1222 COVID-19 vaccine. As for the study in general: Recipients boosted at about 4 weeks or about 12 weeks are pooled.

Study-level points and caveats: Clonal diversity may have been underestimated, and the donors were mostly white British, with more females than males. Spike-specific TCR repertoires showed rising breadth and depth after two AZD1222 doses. At baseline, just 5 or 6 AZD1222 recipients tested seropositive.

TCRdb's copy holds only in-frame clones and misses some; the assay was immunoSEQ multiplex PCR. Among approximately 92,000 clones listed, roughly 93% were seen once. Trimming pared 4 bases from V and 5 bases from J, leaving 12 bases between. CDR3 length: 14 residues. The germline gives CDR1 SGHNT, CDR2 YYREEE (reference sequence). This TCR was sampled from an adult in good health. The material sequenced was peripheral blood, taken on day 0 of AZD1222 vaccination. V gene TRBV5-4 combines with J gene TRBJ1-4, with D perhaps TRBD1 (5 bases). The CDR3 DNA reads TGTGCCAGCAGCGTGGACACCGGGAATGAAAAACTGTTTTTT. It specifies CASSVDTGNEKLFF.